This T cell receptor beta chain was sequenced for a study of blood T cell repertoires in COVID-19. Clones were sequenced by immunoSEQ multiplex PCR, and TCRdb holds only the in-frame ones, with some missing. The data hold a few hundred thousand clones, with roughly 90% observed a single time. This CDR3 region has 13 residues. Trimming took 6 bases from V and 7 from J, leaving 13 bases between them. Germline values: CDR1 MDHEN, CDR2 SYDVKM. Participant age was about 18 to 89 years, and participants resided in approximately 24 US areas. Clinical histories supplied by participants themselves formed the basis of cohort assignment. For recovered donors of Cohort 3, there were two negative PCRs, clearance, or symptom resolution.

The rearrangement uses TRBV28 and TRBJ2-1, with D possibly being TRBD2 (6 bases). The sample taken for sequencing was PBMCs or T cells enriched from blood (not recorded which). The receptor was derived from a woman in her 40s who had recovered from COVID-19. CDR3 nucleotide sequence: TGTGCCAGCAGCCCCGGGACTCCAAATGAGCAGTTCTTC. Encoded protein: CASSPGTPNEQFF.